This is a list of T cell receptor beta chains from one sample in a study of T cell responses to AZD1222 COVID-19 vaccine. Profiled with immunoSEQ multiplex PCR; TCRdb holds only in-frame clones, not every one. The sample has 150,000 or so clones, under 95% seen once. The specimen comprised peripheral blood, sampled on day 0 of AZD1222 vaccination. The receptors were gathered from an adult in good health. Each CDR3 is given with its conserved first and last residue. The D gene is left open where the match is weak. Clone size is given for some rows only: seen once, a few or many times, or a class if the clone is expanded.

clone_size: NA
v_call: TRBV24-1
d_call: NA
j_call: TRBJ1-4
cdr3_nt: TGTGCCACCATGTCGTCCCGGGGCGAAAAACTGTTTTTT
cdr3_aa: CATMSSRGEKLFF

clone_size: NA
v_call: TRBV6-2/TRBV6-3
d_call: TRBD2
j_call: TRBJ2-1
cdr3_nt: TGTGCCAGCAGTTACTCCGCTAGCGGAAGCCTTGAGCAGTTCTTC
cdr3_aa: CASSYSASGSLEQFF

clone_size: NA
v_call: TRBV5-1
d_call: NA
j_call: TRBJ2-5
cdr3_nt: TGCGCCAGCAGCTTGCTTGGGATCCAAGAGACCCAGTACTTC
cdr3_aa: CASSLLGIQETQYF

clone_size: NA
v_call: TRBV28
d_call: TRBD1
j_call: TRBJ1-5
cdr3_nt: TGTGCCAGCAAAAAAGGACAGGTTAGCAATCAGCCCCAGCATTTT
cdr3_aa: CASKKGQVSNQPQHF

clone_size: NA
v_call: TRBV30
d_call: NA
j_call: TRBJ1-5
cdr3_nt: TGTGCCTGGAGTGAAAATGTTTTGAGCAATCAGCCCCAGCATTTT
cdr3_aa: CAWSENVLSNQPQHF

clone_size: NA
v_call: TRBV6-5
d_call: NA
j_call: TRBJ2-7
cdr3_nt: TGTGCCAGCACGTCCTCCGGGACCGGAACCTACGAGCAGTACTTC
cdr3_aa: CASTSSGTGTYEQYF

clone_size: NA
v_call: TRBV7-2
d_call: TRBD2
j_call: TRBJ2-7
cdr3_nt: TGTGCCAGCAGCCCGTTACCCGGGACTAGTTACTACGAGCAGTACTTC
cdr3_aa: CASSPLPGTSYYEQYF

clone_size: NA
v_call: TRBV6-5
d_call: TRBD1
j_call: TRBJ1-5
cdr3_nt: TGTGCCAGCAGGGGACAGGGGTGGGATCAGCCCCAGCATTTT
cdr3_aa: CASRGQGWDQPQHF

clone_size: NA
v_call: TRBV5-4
d_call: NA
j_call: TRBJ2-1
cdr3_nt: TGTGCCAGCAGCGCGTCCTCCCTGAGCTCCTACAATGAGCAGTTCTTC
cdr3_aa: CASSASSLSSYNEQFF

clone_size: NA
v_call: TRBV27
d_call: TRBD1
j_call: TRBJ2-1
cdr3_nt: TGTGCCAGCAGTAAACCGGGACAGGGCTTGGAGCAGTTCTTC
cdr3_aa: CASSKPGQGLEQFF

clone_size: NA
v_call: TRBV13
d_call: TRBD2
j_call: TRBJ2-1
cdr3_nt: TGTGCCAGCAGGCTAGCGGGAGGGCCCAATGAGCAGTTCTTC
cdr3_aa: CASRLAGGPNEQFF

clone_size: NA
v_call: TRBV28
d_call: NA
j_call: TRBJ1-3
cdr3_nt: TGTGCCAGCAGTTTCCGGACGGGCCGAACTGGAAACACCATATATTTT
cdr3_aa: CASSFRTGRTGNTIYF

clone_size: NA
v_call: TRBV7-2
d_call: TRBD2
j_call: TRBJ2-1
cdr3_nt: TGTGCCAGCAGGTCTAGCGGACGAAAATACAATGAGCAGTTCTTC
cdr3_aa: CASRSSGRKYNEQFF

clone_size: many
v_call: TRBV7-9
d_call: NA
j_call: TRBJ2-7
cdr3_nt: TGTGCCAGCAGCTTCCAGGCCTCCTACGAGCAGTACTTC
cdr3_aa: CASSFQASYEQYF

clone_size: NA
v_call: TRBV7-9
d_call: TRBD1
j_call: TRBJ1-4
cdr3_nt: TGTGCCAGCAGCTTACGCGGGACAGGTCTGAATGAAAAACTGTTTTTT
cdr3_aa: CASSLRGTGLNEKLFF

clone_size: NA
v_call: TRBV30
d_call: TRBD2
j_call: TRBJ2-1
cdr3_nt: TGTGCCTGGAGTCGCGGGAGAACTTACAATGAGCAGTTCTTC
cdr3_aa: CAWSRGRTYNEQFF

clone_size: few
v_call: TRBV2
d_call: TRBD2
j_call: TRBJ2-3
cdr3_nt: TGTGCCAATCAACGGGACTACACAGATACGCAGTATTTT
cdr3_aa: CANQRDYTDTQYF

clone_size: NA
v_call: TRBV21-1
d_call: NA
j_call: TRBJ2-3
cdr3_nt: NA
cdr3_aa: CASSKVGPGTDTQYF

clone_size: NA
v_call: TRBV19
d_call: NA
j_call: TRBJ2-1
cdr3_nt: TGTGCCAGTAGTATGAGCAGGGGTCCCTACAATGAGCAGTTCTTC
cdr3_aa: CASSMSRGPYNEQFF

clone_size: NA
v_call: TRBV5-1
d_call: NA
j_call: TRBJ2-5
cdr3_nt: TGCGCCAGCAGCGCTCTAGGGGGGGCGGTTGGAGAGACCCAGTACTTC
cdr3_aa: CASSALGGAVGETQYF

clone_size: once
v_call: TRBV28
d_call: NA
j_call: TRBJ1-5
cdr3_nt: TGTGCCAGCCAGGTGGGGGGTGGCAATCAGCCCCAGCATTTT
cdr3_aa: CASQVGGGNQPQHF

clone_size: NA
v_call: TRBV7-9
d_call: NA
j_call: TRBJ1-2
cdr3_nt: TGTGCCAGCAGTCTCGTTGTAGGGGGGTCATATGGCTACACCTTC
cdr3_aa: CASSLVVGGSYGYTF

clone_size: once
v_call: TRBV28
d_call: NA
j_call: TRBJ2-1
cdr3_nt: TGTGCCAGCACCCCCGGGCGACACTACAATGAGCAGTTCTTC
cdr3_aa: CASTPGRHYNEQFF

clone_size: NA
v_call: TRBV29-1
d_call: NA
j_call: TRBJ1-2
cdr3_nt: TGCAGCGTTGTGAACAGGGAGAACTATGGCTACACCTTC
cdr3_aa: CSVVNRENYGYTF

clone_size: NA
v_call: TRBV7-3
d_call: TRBD1
j_call: TRBJ1-6
cdr3_nt: TGTGCCAGCAGCTTAAGGCGGGACAGAAATTCACCCCTCCACTTT
cdr3_aa: CASSLRRDRNSPLHF

clone_size: NA
v_call: TRBV18
d_call: NA
j_call: TRBJ2-7
cdr3_nt: TGTGCCAGCTCGACCGGGGGGCTCCCCTACGAGCAGTACTTC
cdr3_aa: CASSTGGLPYEQYF

clone_size: few
v_call: TRBV23-1
d_call: NA
j_call: TRBJ1-4
cdr3_nt: TGCGCCAGCAGTCAATCAATCCAGGAAAATCATGAAAAACTGTTTTTT
cdr3_aa: CASSQSIQENHEKLFF

clone_size: once
v_call: TRBV5-1
d_call: NA
j_call: TRBJ2-2
cdr3_nt: TGCGCCAGCAGCTTGCGAGGGCCCGGGGAGCTGTTTTTT
cdr3_aa: CASSLRGPGELFF

clone_size: NA
v_call: TRBV28
d_call: NA
j_call: TRBJ2-2
cdr3_nt: TGTGCCAGCAAATGGGTCACCGGGGAGCTGTTTTTT
cdr3_aa: CASKWVTGELFF

clone_size: NA
v_call: TRBV5-4
d_call: TRBD1
j_call: TRBJ1-1
cdr3_nt: TGTGCCAGCAGCATAGGACAGGGCTACACTGAAGCTTTCTTT
cdr3_aa: CASSIGQGYTEAFF

clone_size: NA
v_call: TRBV5-1
d_call: TRBD2
j_call: TRBJ2-7
cdr3_nt: TGCGCCAGCAGCTTGCTTAGCGGGAGGGCCACGAACGAGCAGTACTTC
cdr3_aa: CASSLLSGRATNEQYF

clone_size: NA
v_call: TRBV27
d_call: TRBD2
j_call: TRBJ2-3
cdr3_nt: TGTGCCAGCAGTCGAGCGGGAAGGGCAGATACGCAGTATTTT
cdr3_aa: CASSRAGRADTQYF

clone_size: few
v_call: TRBV28
d_call: NA
j_call: TRBJ2-2
cdr3_nt: TGTGCCAGCACCCTGCGGAACACCGGGGAGCTGTTTTTT
cdr3_aa: CASTLRNTGELFF

clone_size: NA
v_call: TRBV25-1
d_call: TRBD1
j_call: TRBJ2-7
cdr3_nt: TGTGCCAGCAGAGGACAGGGGGGCCTCTACGAGCAGTACTTC
cdr3_aa: CASRGQGGLYEQYF

clone_size: once
v_call: TRBV7-7
d_call: NA
j_call: TRBJ2-5
cdr3_nt: TGTGCTAGCAGCCAACTAACGACAGAACAAGAGACCCAGTACTTC
cdr3_aa: CASSQLTTEQETQYF

clone_size: NA
v_call: TRBV6-4
d_call: NA
j_call: TRBJ1-3
cdr3_nt: TGTGCCAGCAGGCCCCGACCGGAGGTACGAGAAAAAGGCATATATTTT
cdr3_aa: CASRPRPEVREKGIYF

clone_size: once
v_call: TRBV29-1
d_call: NA
j_call: TRBJ1-1
cdr3_nt: TGCAGCGTTGACACAGAAGCTGAAGCTTTCTTT
cdr3_aa: CSVDTEAEAFF

clone_size: few
v_call: TRBV27
d_call: TRBD2
j_call: TRBJ2-3
cdr3_nt: TGTGCCAGCAGTCCTGCGGGGGGCGATACGCAGTATTTT
cdr3_aa: CASSPAGGDTQYF

clone_size: NA
v_call: TRBV28
d_call: TRBD2
j_call: TRBJ2-7
cdr3_nt: TGTGCCAGCAGTTCCGGCGGGAGCCCCTACGAGCAGTACTTC
cdr3_aa: CASSSGGSPYEQYF

clone_size: once
v_call: TRBV18
d_call: TRBD2
j_call: TRBJ2-1
cdr3_nt: TGTGCCAGCTCACTTAGGGAAAGGATGGGGACTAGCGGGAATGAGCAGTTCTTC
cdr3_aa: CASSLRERMGTSGNEQFF

clone_size: NA
v_call: TRBV6-5
d_call: NA
j_call: TRBJ1-5
cdr3_nt: TGTGCCAGCAGGTTGACAGGCCGAATGGATCAGCCCCAGCATTTT
cdr3_aa: CASRLTGRMDQPQHF

clone_size: NA
v_call: TRBV3-1/TRBV3-2
d_call: NA
j_call: TRBJ2-7
cdr3_nt: TGTGCCAGCAGCCAAGATTTCTTAGCTTACGAGCAGTACTTC
cdr3_aa: CASSQDFLAYEQYF

clone_size: NA
v_call: TRBV6-4
d_call: NA
j_call: TRBJ2-1
cdr3_nt: TGTGCCAGCAGCGTCAATGAGCAGTTCTTC
cdr3_aa: CASSVNEQFF

clone_size: NA
v_call: TRBV19
d_call: NA
j_call: TRBJ2-2
cdr3_nt: TGTGCCAGTAGTATATTCCCCTTACAGGGTACCGGGGAGCTGTTTTTT
cdr3_aa: CASSIFPLQGTGELFF

clone_size: NA
v_call: TRBV24-1
d_call: NA
j_call: TRBJ2-3
cdr3_nt: TGTGCCACCAGTGATTTGGGCGAACCCCCAGATACGCAGTATTTT
cdr3_aa: CATSDLGEPPDTQYF

clone_size: NA
v_call: TRBV6-5
d_call: TRBD2
j_call: TRBJ2-7
cdr3_nt: TGTGCCAGCAGTTACTCTAGCGGGGGTGGCTACGAGCAGTACTTC
cdr3_aa: CASSYSSGGGYEQYF

clone_size: NA
v_call: TRBV4-1
d_call: NA
j_call: TRBJ2-7
cdr3_nt: TGCGCCAGCAGTCGCGAGAACCGAGGGGGTAGCTCCTACGAGCAGTACTTC
cdr3_aa: CASSRENRGGSSYEQYF

clone_size: NA
v_call: TRBV7-3
d_call: NA
j_call: TRBJ2-3
cdr3_nt: TGTGCCAGCAGCTTAACATCGGCAGATACGCAGTATTTT
cdr3_aa: CASSLTSADTQYF

clone_size: NA
v_call: TRBV6-2/TRBV6-3
d_call: NA
j_call: TRBJ1-5
cdr3_nt: TGTGCCAGCAGTCTCTCGGACATTACCAATCAGCCCCAGCATTTT
cdr3_aa: CASSLSDITNQPQHF

clone_size: NA
v_call: TRBV7-2
d_call: TRBD1
j_call: TRBJ2-3
cdr3_nt: TGTGCCAGCGGACATCCGGGACAGAGCACAGATACGCAGTATTTT
cdr3_aa: CASGHPGQSTDTQYF

clone_size: NA
v_call: TRBV15
d_call: TRBD2
j_call: TRBJ2-5
cdr3_nt: TGTGCCACCACACCGAGGGAGGGAGGGGCAGAGACCCAGTACTTC
cdr3_aa: CATTPREGGAETQYF

clone_size: NA
v_call: TRBV6-5
d_call: TRBD1
j_call: TRBJ1-2
cdr3_nt: TGTGCCAGCTCCACCCTGGACAGGGGAAACTATGGCTACACCTTC
cdr3_aa: CASSTLDRGNYGYTF

clone_size: NA
v_call: TRBV6-5
d_call: NA
j_call: TRBJ2-1
cdr3_nt: TGTGCCAGCATACTTGACCAGTACAATGAGCAGTTCTTC
cdr3_aa: CASILDQYNEQFF

clone_size: NA
v_call: TRBV9
d_call: NA
j_call: TRBJ2-6
cdr3_nt: TGTGCCAGCAGCCTCACCGGAGGGGCTGGGGCCAACGTCCTGACTTTC
cdr3_aa: CASSLTGGAGANVLTF

clone_size: NA
v_call: TRBV11-2
d_call: NA
j_call: TRBJ2-1
cdr3_nt: TGTGCCAGCAGCTTAGAGTGGTTAGCGGCCTACAATGAGCAGTTCTTC
cdr3_aa: CASSLEWLAAYNEQFF

clone_size: NA
v_call: TRBV28
d_call: NA
j_call: TRBJ2-5
cdr3_nt: TGTGCCAGCAGTTTGGGCAGGGAAGAGACCCAGTACTTC
cdr3_aa: CASSLGREETQYF

clone_size: NA
v_call: TRBV14
d_call: TRBD2
j_call: TRBJ2-7
cdr3_nt: TGTGCCAGCAGCCAGGGACTAGCGGGAGGAAGTCGCGAGCAGTACTTC
cdr3_aa: CASSQGLAGGSREQYF

clone_size: NA
v_call: TRBV30
d_call: NA
j_call: TRBJ1-1
cdr3_nt: TGTGCCTGGAGTGTATGGGGGGCGGATGAAGCTTTCTTT
cdr3_aa: CAWSVWGADEAFF

clone_size: NA
v_call: TRBV5-4
d_call: TRBD1
j_call: TRBJ1-2
cdr3_nt: TGTGCCAGCAGCGTAGGACAGGGAACTTATGGCTACACCTTC
cdr3_aa: CASSVGQGTYGYTF